This entry lists 3 T cell receptor beta chains sequenced from one sample in a study of blood T cell repertoires in COVID-19. Produced via immunoSEQ multiplex PCR; TCRdb's table is partial and in-frame only. The table records some 200,000 clones, just over 85% of them present only once. What was sequenced was peripheral blood. All receptors derive from a man aged 18-30 years with active or convalescent COVID-19.

This sequence joins TRBV7-2 and TRBJ1-6; TRBD1 is a possible D gene (6 bases). The CDR3 is 18 amino acids. Trimming removed 1 base at V and 0 bases at J, with 13 bases between. Germline loops: CDR1 SGHTA, CDR2 FQGNSA. The DNA of the CDR3 is TGTGCCAGCAGCTTAGTACAGGGATCGGGCTCCTATAATTCACCCCTCCACTTT. Its translation: CASSLVQGSGSYNSPLHF.

The genes are TRBV5-4 and TRBJ1-3; D gene ambiguous. V dropped 4 bases and J dropped 4 bases, with 18 bases sitting between them. The germline V gene encodes CDR1 SGHNT and CDR2 YYREEE (reference sequence). The CDR3 is 16 amino acids. The CDR3 here is CASSRATEGEGNTIYF. Here the CDR3 DNA reads TGTGCCAGCAGCCGAGCCACGGAGGGCGAAGGAAACACCATATATTTT.

V and J are TRBV6-5 and TRBJ2-2, with 7 nucleotides matching TRBD1. Germline V gene data show CDR1 as MNHEY and CDR2 as SVGAGI. V was pared by 6 bases and J by 2 bases, with 3 bases of the junction left unmatched. This CDR3 has 14 amino acids. Written as DNA, the CDR3 is TGTGCCAGCAGCAACAGGGGAAACACCGGGGAGCTGTTTTTT. Its protein is CASSNRGNTGELFF.